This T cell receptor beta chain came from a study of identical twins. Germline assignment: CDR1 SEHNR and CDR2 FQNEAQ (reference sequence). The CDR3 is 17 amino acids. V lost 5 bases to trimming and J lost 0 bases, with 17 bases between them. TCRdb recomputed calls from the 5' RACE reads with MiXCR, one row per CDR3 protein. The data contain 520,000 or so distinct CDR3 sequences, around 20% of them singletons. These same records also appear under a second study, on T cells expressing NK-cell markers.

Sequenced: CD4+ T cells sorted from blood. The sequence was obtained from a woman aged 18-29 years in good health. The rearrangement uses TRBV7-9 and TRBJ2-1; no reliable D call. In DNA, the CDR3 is TGTGCCAGCAGCCCAAAAGTCCCCTTCTACTCCTACAATGAGCAGTTCTTC. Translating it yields CASSPKVPFYSYNEQFF.